A single TCR beta chain is shown here with its context. Profiled with immunoSEQ multiplex PCR; TCRdb holds only in-frame clones, not every one. This sample has 100,000 to 150,000 clones, with about 86% found just once. This entry comes from a study of blood T cell repertoires in COVID-19. Germline CDR1 MDHEN, CDR2 SYDVKM. V lost 5 bases to trimming and J lost 6 bases; unmatched junction nucleotides: 7. This CDR3 is 14 amino acids long. The clonotype was recovered from a man aged 35-49 years with acute COVID-19. Sequencing used PBMCs or T cells enriched from blood (not recorded which). The genes are TRBV28 and TRBJ1-2; TRBD1 matches 9 bases. The CDR3 spells CASSTGTGGDGYTF. The CDR3, as DNA: TGTGCCAGCAGTACGGGAACAGGGGGCGATGGCTACACCTTC.